This T cell receptor beta chain was sequenced for a study of blood T cell repertoires in COVID-19. About the research overall: Whether acute or convalescent, the COVID-19 samples came from the United States, Italy and Spain. PBMCs, B-cell-depleted T cells, or T cells were the source of the cDNA or gDNA that made up the material.

In the authors' workflow: The authors estimated nucleated cell counts from reference gene primer amplification. Assay: immunoSEQ multiplex PCR; the TCRdb copy retains only in-frame clones and omits some. The DNA gave D and trimming, while V, J and clone size come from that table. Among approximately 240,000 clones listed, around 86% were seen once. Germline trimming cut 5 bases from V and 5 bases from J; bases unmatched to any gene: 15. CDR3 size: 17 residues. From germline, CDR1 is SEHNR and CDR2 FQNEAQ (reference sequence). The receptor comes from a woman aged 30 to 39 who had recovered from COVID-19. V gene TRBV7-9 combines with J gene TRBJ2-5, with 9 bases lining up with TRBD1. Input material: peripheral blood. CDR3 DNA sequence: TGTGCCAGCAGCCCCTACTCCCGGGACAGGGATAGGGAGACCCAGTACTTC. Residues: CASSPYSRDRDRETQYF.